This passage covers 3 T cell receptor beta chains from one sample sequenced in a study of technical replicates of blood from several donors. Repertoires were generated with immunoSEQ multiplex PCR, while TCRdb's copy carries only in-frame clones and drops some. The sample records about 76,000 clones, approximately 94% being singletons. The sample taken for sequencing was T cells isolated from PBMCs. These receptors originate from a human donor in good health.

This clone was picked up one time. This chain links TRBV6-1 with TRBJ1-5, with 9 bases lining up with TRBD1. After removal of 2 bases from V and 1 base from J, the junction contained 9 bases not matched to a gene. This CDR3 is built from 18 residues. CDR1 and CDR2 (germline): MNHNS, SASEGT. The CDR3 region is CASSELDRGIVSNQPQHF. In nucleotides, the CDR3 is TGTGCCAGCAGTGAACTGGACAGGGGTATAGTAAGCAATCAGCCCCAGCATTTT.

V is TRBV29-1 and J is TRBJ2-2; 8 positions match TRBD2. Trimming took 3 bases from V and 4 from J; bases not matched to a gene: 13. This CDR3 has 17 residues. The germline gives CDR1 SQVTM, CDR2 ANQGSEA. CDR3 region: CSVEDPGTSGSTGELFF. Written as DNA, the CDR3 is TGCAGCGTTGAGGACCCAGGTACTAGCGGTTCCACCGGGGAGCTGTTTTTT.

The chain recombines TRBV6-5 with TRBJ2-5; 9 positions agree with TRBD1. Trimming at V came to 6 bases and at J to 7 bases, leaving 12 bases not matched to a gene. The CDR3 has 15 amino acids. CDR1 and CDR2 from the germline V gene are MNHEY and SVGAGI. The CDR3: CASREQGANWGTQYF. For the CDR3, the DNA is TGTGCCAGCAGGGAACAGGGGGCCAATTGGGGGACCCAGTACTTC.